This T cell receptor beta chain was captured by sequencing in a study of shared clonotypes between healthy human individuals. Study background: The study used three CD4 naive, three CD4 memory, two CD8 naive and one CD8 memory plate per donor.

The repertoire was sequenced with immunoSEQ multiplex PCR; TCRdb's copy has only in-frame clones and lacks some. This sample has about 700,000 clones, with about 90% found just once. Points on this clone: What it binds is unknown.

Study findings and constraints: All-four-donor shared clonotypes had higher generation probabilities than non-shared clonotypes did. Investigators expected sequencing depth to affect clonotype sharing among donors. Memory subsets generally showed lower estimated richness than naive subsets.

V shed 0 bases and J shed 7 bases, with 15 bases lying between them. There are 16 residues in the CDR3. Germline V gene lookup returns CDR1 LNHNV and CDR2 YYDKDF (reference sequence). Naive-designated CD8 cells lacked CD45RO, were positively enriched for CCR7, and omitted terminally differentiated effector memory CD45RA+ cells. The source is a man under 40 in good health. The V and J genes are TRBV15 and TRBJ1-4, with D possibly matching TRBD1 (6 bases). The sample taken for sequencing was naive CD8+ T cells sorted from blood. CDR3 DNA sequence: TGTGCCACCAGCAGAGATAGGGGGGGTTGGAGTGAAAAACTGTTTTTT. This sequence encodes CATSRDRGGWSEKLFF.